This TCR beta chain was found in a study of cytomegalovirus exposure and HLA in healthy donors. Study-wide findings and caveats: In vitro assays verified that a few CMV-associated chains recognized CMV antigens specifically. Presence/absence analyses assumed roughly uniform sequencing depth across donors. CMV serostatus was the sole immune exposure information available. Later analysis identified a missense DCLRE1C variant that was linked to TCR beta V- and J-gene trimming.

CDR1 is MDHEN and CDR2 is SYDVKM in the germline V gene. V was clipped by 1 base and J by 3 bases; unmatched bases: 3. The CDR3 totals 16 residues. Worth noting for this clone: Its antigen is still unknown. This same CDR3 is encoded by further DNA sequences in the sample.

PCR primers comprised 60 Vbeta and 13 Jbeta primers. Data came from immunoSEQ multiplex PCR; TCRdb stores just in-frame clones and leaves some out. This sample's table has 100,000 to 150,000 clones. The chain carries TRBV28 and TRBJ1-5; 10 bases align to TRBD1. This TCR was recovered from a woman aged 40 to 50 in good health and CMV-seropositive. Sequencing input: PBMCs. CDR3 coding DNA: TGTGCCAGCAGTTTATCCGGGACAGGGGCCAATCAGCCCCAGCATTTT. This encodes CASSLSGTGANQPQHF.